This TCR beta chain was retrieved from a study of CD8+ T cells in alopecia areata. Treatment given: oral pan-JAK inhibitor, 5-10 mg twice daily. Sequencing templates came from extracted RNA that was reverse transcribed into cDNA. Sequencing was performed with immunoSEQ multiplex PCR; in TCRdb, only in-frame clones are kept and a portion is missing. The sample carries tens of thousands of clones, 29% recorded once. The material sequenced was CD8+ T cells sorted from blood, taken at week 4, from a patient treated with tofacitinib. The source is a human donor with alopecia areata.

CDR3 in amino acids: CSVTGSWNEQFF. The CDR3 DNA sequence: TGCAGCGTGACCGGGTCCTGGAATGAGCAGTTCTTC. The gene calls are TRBV29-1 and TRBJ2-1, with D unclear. This CDR3 is 12 amino acids long. CDR1 is SQVTM and CDR2 is ANQGSEA in the germline V gene. V dropped 6 bases and J dropped 7 bases, with 13 bases sitting between them.